This T cell receptor beta chain derives from a study of metastatic and nonmetastatic thyroid tumors. About the study: Both malignant and benign thyroid patients supplied peripheral blood and tumor or nodule tissue samples, across which the repertoires of these patients were then compared.

Deletions cut 1 base from V and 2 bases from J, with 13 bases between. Looked up from germline, CDR1 is SGHKS and CDR2 is YYEKEE (reference sequence). This CDR3 has 15 amino acids. This clone was detected many times. Its antigen is undetermined. Every patient was untreated before thyroid surgery. Study-level points and caveats: Compared with benign nodules, malignant thyroid tumors were reported to have significantly higher TCR beta diversity in both blood and tumor.

Original processing methods: CDR3 was compared across clinicopathological groups, and the resulting differences were used to build a distant-metastasis classifier for papillary thyroid cancer. TCRdb re-clonotyped the PCR reads through MiXCR. These V and J calls originate from TCRdb's pipeline instead of the authors' own analysis. The sample lists about 21,000 clones, 16% occurring once. Specimen: tumor tissue. This clonotype originated in a female donor with papillary thyroid cancer or a benign thyroid nodule (not recorded which). Some clones in this sample may be carry-over from other donors' samples. V usage is TRBV5-5 and J usage is TRBJ2-7; maybe TRBD2 (7 bases). CDR3 sequence reads: CASSLRGGEAYEQYF. The CDR3 DNA is TGTGCCAGCAGCTTGCGCGGGGGCGAGGCCTACGAGCAGTACTTC.